What follows are 11 T cell receptor beta chains derived from one specimen sequenced in a study of shared clonotypes between healthy human individuals. Profiling relied on immunoSEQ multiplex PCR, and the TCRdb table lists in-frame clones only, not all of them. The sample has more than 2 million clones, around 95% seen once; the top ten hold less than 0.15%. Sequences were obtained from naive CD4+ T cells sorted from blood. Specified subset: CD45RA+ positively selected. These receptors were collected from a man aged 18 to 29 in good health.

The chain links TRBV14 to TRBJ2-1, with no clear D. Trimming took off 2 bases at V and 9 bases at J, with 5 bases between the two ends. Germline lookup yields CDR1 SGHDN and CDR2 FVKESK. CDR3 length: 11 amino acids. This chain's CDR3 is CASSQRTEQFF. DNA for the CDR3: TGTGCCAGCAGCCAACGCACTGAGCAGTTCTTC.

The CDR3, as DNA: TGTGCCAGCAGTAAAAGGGGCGTCTCCTACGAGCAGTACTTC. It is translated as CASSKRGVSYEQYF. J is TRBJ2-7 and V is TRBV6-1; D is possibly TRBD1 (5 bases). V was cut by 5 bases and J by 0 bases, with 11 bases left in between. The CDR3 is 14 residues long. Germline CDR1 reads MNHNS; CDR2 reads SASEGT.

The chain couples TRBV4-1 to TRBJ2-7, with 8 bases lining up with TRBD1. V trimming: 3 bases; J trimming: 3 bases; junction bases outside the gene matches: 10. The CDR3 length is 16 residues. In germline, CDR1 is MGHRA, CDR2 YSYEKL. The CDR3 DNA is TGCGCCAGCAGCCAGCCAGGGACAGGAGGACTCTACGAGCAGTACTTC. Translating it yields CASSQPGTGGLYEQYF.

Comments on this clone: Other DNA sequences from this sample encode an identical CDR3 as well. The chain couples TRBV6-5 to TRBJ2-7; D is possibly TRBD2 (6 bases). Trimming left V 0 bases short and J 3 bases short, with 9 bases between. CDR1 and CDR2 (germline): MNHEY, SVGAGI. There are 14 residues in the CDR3. CDR3 in DNA: TGTGCCAGCAGTTACTCGGCGGGACTCTACGAGCAGTACTTC. Translation gives CASSYSAGLYEQYF.

For this clone: Different DNA sequences within this sample yield the same CDR3. V usage is TRBV7-6 and J usage is TRBJ2-3; unclear D gene. This CDR3 has 14 residues. The germline V and J ends were trimmed by 3 bases and 0 bases, with 7 bases remaining between them. Per germline, CDR1 SGHVS and CDR2 FNYEAQ. CDR3 region: CASSFRLSTDTQYF. As DNA, the CDR3 is TGTGCCAGCAGCTTCAGGCTTAGCACAGATACGCAGTATTTT.

V gene TRBV18 combines with J gene TRBJ2-7; perhaps TRBD1 as D (5 bases). Germline CDR1 KGHSH, CDR2 LQKENI. The CDR3 consists of 14 residues. With 5 bases removed from V and 0 bases from J, the gap between germline ends came to 11 bases. The CDR3 region is CASSGASGSYEQYF. DNA for the CDR3: TGTGCCAGCTCAGGGGCCTCAGGCTCCTACGAGCAGTACTTC.

This clone was counted once. J is TRBJ2-5 and V is TRBV5-1; D perhaps matches TRBD2 (5 bases). The germline V gene has CDR1 SGHRS and CDR2 YFSETQ. This CDR3 contains 9 residues. The germline V and J ends were trimmed by 10 bases and 4 bases, with 5 bases remaining between them. CDR3 nucleotides: TGCGCCGGAGGAGAGACCCAGTACTTC. Residues: CAGGETQYF.

The rearrangement joins TRBV6-1 to TRBJ2-3; 11 bases align to TRBD2. The CDR3 covers 16 residues. Germline V gene sequence: CDR1 MNHNS, CDR2 SASEGT. V shed 4 bases, J shed 1 base, and the junction held 4 bases outside the gene matches. This CDR3 reads CASSVTTSGGTDTQYF. DNA of the CDR3: TGTGCCAGCAGTGTAACGACTAGCGGGGGCACAGATACGCAGTATTTT.

The chain is built from TRBV6-6 and TRBJ1-5; tentatively, D is TRBD1 (6 bases). This CDR3 region has 15 residues. V was shortened by 5 bases and J by 0 bases, with 11 bases between the two germline ends. Germline-derived CDR1 and CDR2 are MNHNY and SVGAGI (reference sequence). CDR3 residues: CASSLNRDSNQPQHF. Here the CDR3 DNA reads TGTGCCAGCAGTCTAAACAGGGATAGCAATCAGCCCCAGCATTTT.

The gene calls are TRBV10-2 and TRBJ1-6; perhaps TRBD1 as D (5 bases). V lost 0 bases to trimming and J lost 10 bases, with 10 bases between them. The CDR3 consists of 14 residues. The V gene's germline CDR1 is WSHSY and CDR2 SAAADI. CDR3 bases: TGCGCCAGCAGTGAGTCAACAGGAAGGTCACCCCTCCACTTT. Its protein product is CASSESTGRSPLHF.

The gene calls are TRBV10-3 and TRBJ1-1; 8 nucleotides match TRBD1. The CDR3 totals 13 residues. Trimming at V came to 10 bases and at J to 2 bases, leaving 6 bases not matched to a gene. Germline CDR1 ENHRY, CDR2 SYGVKD. CDR3 in amino acids: CATQGDQNTEAFF. CDR3 sequence (DNA): TGTGCCACACAGGGGGACCAAAACACTGAAGCTTTCTTT.